This T cell receptor (beta chain) derives from a study of cytomegalovirus exposure and HLA in healthy donors. Points from the study as a whole: In vitro testing confirmed a few CMV-associated chains as specific for CMV antigens. Follow-up analysis later connected one missense variant in DCLRE1C with trimming of TCR beta V- and J-genes.

Points on this clone: Its antigen is not known.

CDR1 LGHNA and CDR2 YSLEER come from the germline V gene. This CDR3 has 16 residues. Trimming cost V 0 bases and J 3 bases, with 13 bases left between them. The primer mix had 60 Vbeta and 13 Jbeta primers. This table comes from immunoSEQ multiplex PCR, and its TCRdb copy is limited to in-frame clones, with some not included. Among 99,000 or so clones, about 81% were seen once, and the ten largest hold approximately 1.3%. The material sequenced was PBMCs. This chain uses TRBV4-3 with TRBJ2-3; D may be TRBD2 (6 bases). This TCR was recovered from a man between 25 and 39 years old in good health and CMV-seronegative. The CDR3 reads CASSQDGLGGTDTQYF. DNA for the CDR3: TGCGCCAGCAGCCAAGATGGGTTGGGGGGTACAGATACGCAGTATTTT.